What follows are 20 T cell receptor beta chains derived from one specimen sequenced in a study of blood T cell repertoires in COVID-19. Produced via immunoSEQ multiplex PCR; TCRdb's table is partial and in-frame only. The sample includes about 190,000 clones, more than 85% of them seen just once. Sample: PBMCs or T cells enriched from blood (not recorded which). The receptors originated from a woman between 40 and 50 years old in a cohort exposed to, infected with or recovered from COVID-19 (not recorded which).

The chain links TRBV5-5 to TRBJ2-7; weak D call: TRBD1 (5 bases). Germline lookup yields CDR1 SGHKS and CDR2 YYEKEE (reference sequence). The CDR3 consists of 12 residues. V lost 0 bases and J 5 bases, leaving 6 bases between the germline ends. The DNA for the CDR3 is TGTGCCAGCAGCTTGGGGGGCCACGAGCAGTACTTC. Translated, it gives CASSLGGHEQYF.

The rearrangement joins TRBV6-6 to TRBJ2-5; 11 bases fit TRBD1. Germline lookup yields CDR1 MNHNY and CDR2 SVGAGI (reference sequence). CDR3 size: 15 residues. Trimming cost V 2 bases and J 4 bases; bases outside gene matches: 3. This CDR3 is CASSYVGQGAETQYF. CDR3 nucleotides: TGTGCCAGCAGTTACGTAGGACAGGGGGCAGAGACCCAGTACTTC.

This chain uses TRBV7-2 with TRBJ1-3; D is possibly TRBD1 (6 bases). Germline values: CDR1 SGHTA, CDR2 FQGNSA. This CDR3 contains 13 residues. Trimming cost V 10 bases and J 4 bases, with 14 bases left between them. Written as DNA, the CDR3 is TGTGCCACCTCAGGGGCGGGCGGAAACACCATATATTTT. This codes for CATSGAGGNTIYF.

The V and J genes are TRBV27 and TRBJ2-2, with D maybe TRBD1 (5 bases). CDR1 and CDR2 from the germline V gene are MNHEY and SMNVEV (reference sequence). V was pared by 7 bases and J by 0 bases, with 12 bases between. This CDR3 contains 15 residues. The CDR3 loop reads CASKFARANTGELFF. The CDR3 bases are TGTGCCAGCAAGTTTGCCAGGGCGAACACCGGGGAGCTGTTTTTT.

This rearrangement joins TRBV3-1 (or the pseudogene TRBV3-2) to TRBJ2-2, with D uncertain. The CDR3 has 12 amino acids. The ends were cut back, 4 bases at V and 6 bases at J, with 6 bases in the middle. Per germline, CDR1 LGHDT and CDR2 YNNKEL (reference sequence). The CDR3 nucleotides are TGTGCCAGCAGCCTTATCTCCGGGGAGCTGTTTTTT. As protein: CASSLISGELFF.

This chain uses TRBV19 with TRBJ2-2; possible D gene TRBD1, 6 bases. The germline V gene has CDR1 LNHDA and CDR2 SQIVND (reference sequence). This CDR3 region has 15 residues. The V end was cut by 5 bases, the J end by 1 base, with 11 bases between. In DNA, the CDR3 is TGTGCCAGTAGTTACGGACAGCTGAACACCGGGGAGCTGTTTTTT. It codes for CASSYGQLNTGELFF.

The chain carries TRBV28 and TRBJ1-2; D is perhaps TRBD1 (6 bases). The CDR3 is made up of 14 amino acids. Trimming took off 3 bases at V and 4 bases at J, with 12 bases between the two ends. Germline V gene data show CDR1 as MDHEN and CDR2 as SYDVKM. The CDR3 DNA reads as TGTGCCAGCAGTTTTGCGGACAGTAGCTATGGCTACACCTTC. This sequence encodes CASSFADSSYGYTF.

The chain employs TRBV5-5 and TRBJ1-5; 8 bases match TRBD1. CDR1 and CDR2 (germline): SGHKS, YYEKEE (reference sequence). CDR3 size: 16 residues. V shed 0 bases, J shed 0 bases, and the junction held 2 bases outside the gene matches. The CDR3 bases are TGTGCCAGCAGCTTGGGCAGGGGGCTTAGCAATCAGCCCCAGCATTTT. Translating gives CASSLGRGLSNQPQHF.

This clone appeared a single time. The J gene is TRBJ2-4, the V gene TRBV19; possible D gene TRBD1, 6 bases. V lost 6 bases, J lost 8 bases, and 14 bases lay in between. CDR3 length: 13 residues. CDR1 and CDR2 (germline): LNHDA, SQIVND (reference sequence). The CDR3 is CASSAQGWDIQYF. The CDR3 DNA reads TGTGCCAGTAGCGCACAGGGTTGGGACATTCAGTACTTC.

The chain employs TRBV7-9 and TRBJ1-3, with D possibly matching TRBD1 (6 bases). Between the trimmed V and J ends, which lost 1 base and 2 bases, there was a span of 9 bases. From germline, CDR1 is SEHNR and CDR2 FQNEAQ (reference sequence). The CDR3 runs 15 residues. The CDR3 nucleotides are TGTGCCAGCAGCTTAGGAGGGACACCTGGAAACACCATATATTTT. The encoded protein is CASSLGGTPGNTIYF.

The V call is TRBV7-2, the J call TRBJ1-1; D gene unclear. V was pared by 5 bases and J by 1 base, with 14 bases between. The CDR3 loop spans 15 amino acids. CDR1 is SGHTA, CDR2 FQGNSA, per germline. CDR3 region: CASSADQRRNTEAFF. CDR3 nucleotide sequence: TGTGCCAGCAGCGCAGACCAGAGGAGGAACACTGAAGCTTTCTTT.

CDR3 sequence: CASSYSQLDTQYF. For the CDR3, the DNA is TGTGCCAGCAGTTACTCACAGTTGGATACGCAGTATTTT. V is TRBV6-5 and J is TRBJ2-3; D gene ambiguous. This CDR3 has 13 amino acids. V was clipped by 0 bases and J by 6 bases, with 7 bases between them. The germline V gene encodes CDR1 MNHEY and CDR2 SVGAGI.

The V and J genes are TRBV13 and TRBJ2-7; 7 positions agree with TRBD2. V shed 6 bases and J 0 bases; nucleotides not matched to a gene: 5. CDR1 is PRHDT, CDR2 FYEKMQ, per germline (reference sequence). The CDR3 loop spans 14 amino acids. The CDR3 DNA is TGTGCCAGCAGGGCGGGAGAGAGCTCCTACGAGCAGTACTTC. Translation gives CASRAGESSYEQYF.

This chain links TRBV29-1 with TRBJ2-1; 12 bases are shared with TRBD2. Trimming took 6 bases from V and 4 from J; bases not matched to a gene: 10. The CDR3 is 16 residues long. The germline CDR1 and CDR2 sequences are SQVTM and ANQGSEA. The CDR3 here is CSVAASGGAPYNEQFF. In nucleotides, the CDR3 is TGCAGCGTGGCGGCTAGCGGGGGGGCCCCTTACAATGAGCAGTTCTTC.

The rearrangement links TRBV5-1 to TRBJ2-5; 9 bases line up with TRBD2. The germline V gene encodes CDR1 SGHRS and CDR2 YFSETQ. This CDR3 has 15 amino acids. V trimming: 7 bases; J trimming: 5 bases; junction bases outside the gene matches: 12. This CDR3 reads CASAPLAGPEETQYF. CDR3 in DNA: TGCGCCAGCGCCCCTCTAGCGGGACCGGAGGAGACCCAGTACTTC.

This clone was recorded once. The chain carries TRBV27 and TRBJ1-2; a weak D match, TRBD1 (6 bases). The length of the CDR3 is 15 residues. Per the germline V gene, CDR1 is MNHEY and CDR2 is SMNVEV (reference sequence). Trimming stripped 8 bases from V and 0 bases from J, with 16 bases between. The CDR3, as DNA: TGTGCCAGCGGGGAGGGACATTCGGCTAACTATGGCTACACCTTC. This translates into CASGEGHSANYGYTF.

The V and J genes are TRBV27 and TRBJ1-5, with a possible D match to TRBD1 (5 bases). Trimming removed 8 bases at V and 6 bases at J, with 14 bases between. CDR3 length: 13 residues. The germline gives CDR1 MNHEY, CDR2 SMNVEV (reference sequence). CDR3 DNA: TGTGCCAGCTCTCAGGCGGGGGGTCAGCCCCAGCATTTT. The encoded protein is CASSQAGGQPQHF.

The chain combines TRBV6-5 with TRBJ1-2; 9 positions match TRBD1. The CDR3 is 15 amino acids. Germline V gives CDR1 MNHEY, CDR2 SVGAGI. Losses at the gene ends were 5 bases for V and 2 bases for J; bases not matched to a gene: 6. CDR3 residues: CASSLGQGENYGYTF. The DNA of the CDR3 is TGTGCCAGCAGTCTGGGACAGGGCGAGAACTATGGCTACACCTTC.

V is TRBV5-3 and J is TRBJ1-2; D is possibly TRBD1 (6 bases). TRBV5-3 is an open reading frame whose function is uncertain. CDR3 size: 12 residues. The V and J ends lost 9 bases and 5 bases respectively, with 14 bases between them. For the CDR3, the DNA is TGTGCCAAAGGGGGGGATCGGTATGGCTACACCTTC. It encodes CAKGGDRYGYTF.

DNA of the CDR3: TGTGCCAGCAGTTTAGCTGGAGCGGAGCAGTTCTTC. The encoded protein is CASSLAGAEQFF. V gene TRBV12-3 or TRBV12-4 combines with J gene TRBJ2-1; D not resolved. This CDR3 spans 12 amino acids. V was trimmed by 0 bases and J by 10 bases, leaving 7 bases between them.